This T cell receptor beta chain came from a study of molecular identifiers for immune sequencing clone quantification. TCRdb used MiXCR to reprocess the PCR reads, holding one entry per CDR3 protein. The table lists approximately 500,000 distinct CDR3 sequences, about 22% of them singletons. V shed 6 bases and J shed 5 bases, with 11 bases lying between them. Germline V lookup: CDR1 GTSNPN, CDR2 SVGIG (reference sequence). The CDR3 length is 12 residues. Source material: naive CD8+ T cells from blood, with Jurkat cell RNA spiked in. Subset specified: FACS-sorted CD8+CD4-CCR7+CD45RA+ naive T cells. V is TRBV30 and J is TRBJ1-5, with D unclear. This TCR derives from a human donor in good health. Some libraries in this study had Jurkat cell RNA spiked in. The CDR3 coding sequence is TGTGCCTGCCAAGATTTCTATCAGCCCCAGCATTTT. Its protein product is CACQDFYQPQHF.